This TCR beta chain was identified in a study of T cell clones after liver transplantation. Study background: TCRbeta sequencing after a pre-transplant mixed lymphocyte reaction identified graft-donor-reactive clones, later tracked in post-transplant blood.

Only in-frame clones appear in the TCRdb table, and some are missing; sequencing was by immunoSEQ multiplex PCR. Counted here are about 51,000 clones, about 90% occurring once; the ten biggest clones make up approximately 14%. V lost 0 bases, J lost 7 bases, and 12 bases stayed unmatched. This CDR3 spans 16 amino acids. Germline V lookup: CDR1 SQVTM, CDR2 ANQGSEA. General study findings and limits: Small, mixed patient groups and varying post-transplant times limit these conclusions.

A note on this clone: The antigen is unknown.

This rearrangement joins TRBV29-1 to TRBJ2-1; 7 bases agree with TRBD1. The TCR was taken from a human patient who received a liver transplant. The T cells may partly be graft donor cells. The material was CD8+ T cells from blood, obtained 12 months after liver transplant. The CDR3 reads CSVEETGKEVPNEQFF. CDR3 bases: TGCAGCGTTGAAGAGACAGGGAAGGAGGTCCCGAATGAGCAGTTCTTC.